Below, 16 T cell receptor beta chains from the same sample are listed, as sequenced in a study of blood T cell repertoires in COVID-19. Sequencing was performed with immunoSEQ multiplex PCR; in TCRdb, only in-frame clones are kept and a portion is missing. The sample has roughly 250,000 clones, approximately 85% seen once; the top ten hold 4.7%. The material sequenced was peripheral blood. The receptors shown here come from a woman in her seventies with acute or convalescent COVID-19.

The V call is TRBV2, the J call TRBJ2-3, with 9 bases identical to TRBD1. Germline CDR1 SNHLY, CDR2 FYNNEI. V was clipped by 7 bases and J by 1 base; unmatched bases: 6. The CDR3 covers 15 residues. The CDR3 sequence is CASTPRTGGTDTQYF. CDR3 coding DNA: TGTGCCAGCACCCCGCGGACAGGGGGCACAGATACGCAGTATTTT.

This sequence joins TRBV11-2 and TRBJ1-2, with 9 bases lining up with TRBD1. Looked up from germline, CDR1 is SGHAT and CDR2 is FQNNGV. The CDR3 sequence is 15 residues long. J lost 9 bases, V lost 5 bases, and 13 bases had no gene match. The chain's CDR3 is CASSTNRDRVSSYTF. CDR3 nucleotide sequence: TGTGCCAGCAGCACCAACCGGGACAGGGTTTCGAGCTACACCTTC.

This chain links TRBV28 with TRBJ2-7; D gene ambiguous. The germline CDR1 and CDR2 sequences are MDHEN and SYDVKM. The CDR3 consists of 14 residues. Trimming left V 10 bases short and J 1 base short, with 17 bases between. In nucleotides, the CDR3 is TGTGCCACCCAGGCCCTCTCCCAATCCTACGAGCAGTACTTC. Its translation: CATQALSQSYEQYF.

V gene TRBV7-9 combines with J gene TRBJ2-1; TRBD1 matches at 7 bases. The CDR3 spans 16 residues. Trimming took 1 base from V and 4 from J; bases not matched to a gene: 7. CDR1 and CDR2 (germline): SEHNR, FQNEAQ (reference sequence). The CDR3 loop is CASSLGRGRRYNEQFF. For the CDR3, the DNA is TGTGCCAGCAGCTTAGGAAGGGGGCGACGTTACAATGAGCAGTTCTTC.

The chain carries TRBV28 and TRBJ2-2; D gene unclear. CDR1 and CDR2 from the germline V gene are MDHEN and SYDVKM. The ends were cut back, 5 bases at V and 8 bases at J, with 9 bases in the middle. The CDR3 totals 12 residues. CDR3 in amino acids: CASSQPMGELFF. In DNA form, the CDR3 reads TGTGCCAGCAGTCAACCTATGGGGGAGCTGTTTTTT. Full variable domain (outside the CDR3, taken from reference TRBV28 and TRBJ2-2): DVKVTQSSRYLVKRTGEKVFLECVQDMDHENMFWYRQDPGLGLRLIYFSYDVKMKEKGDIPEGYSVSREKKERFSLILESASTNQTSMYLCASSQPMGELFFGEGSRLTVL.

The table lists this clone with a few counts. This chain links TRBV29-1 with TRBJ1-5; TRBD1 agrees at 7 bases. Germline assignment: CDR1 SQVTM and CDR2 ANQGSEA. This CDR3 is 16 amino acids long. J was trimmed by 0 bases and V by 5 bases; bases with no gene match: 10. The CDR3 DNA reads as TGCAGCGTTACATTCCCGGGACAGCTTAGCAATCAGCCCCAGCATTTT. Translating gives CSVTFPGQLSNQPQHF.

V usage is TRBV3-1 (or the pseudogene TRBV3-2) and J usage is TRBJ1-6, with D hard to call. CDR3 length: 14 amino acids. Trimming took off 4 bases at V and 7 bases at J, with 11 bases between the two ends. Germline V CDR1 and CDR2: LGHDT, YNNKEL (reference sequence). CDR3 bases: TGTGCCAGCAGCCCGGCACAGCAAAATTCACCCCTCCACTTT. It encodes CASSPAQQNSPLHF.

The chain uses TRBV18 and TRBJ1-5; D is perhaps TRBD1 (6 bases). Germline V gene lookup returns CDR1 KGHSH and CDR2 LQKENI. This CDR3 has 14 amino acids. V gave up 5 bases and J gave up 0 bases, with 8 bases separating them. The DNA for the CDR3 is TGTGCCAGCTCAATGGGGGCTAGCAATCAGCCCCAGCATTTT. Protein: CASSMGASNQPQHF. The whole variable domain, filled in from reference TRBV18 and TRBJ1-5, reads NAGVMQNPRHLVRRRGQEARLRCSPMKGHSHVYWYRQLPEEGLKFMVYLQKENIIDESGMPKERFSAEFPKEGPSILRIQQVVRGDSAAYFCASSMGASNQPQHFGDGTRLSIL.

The genes are TRBV12-3 or TRBV12-4 and TRBJ1-5; possibly TRBD1 for D (5 bases). Between the trimmed V and J ends, which lost 11 bases and 1 base, there was a span of 12 bases. The CDR3 has 13 amino acids. The DNA for the CDR3 is TGTGCCGCGGGGCCGGGCAGCAATCAGCCCCAGCATTTT. It yields the protein CAAGPGSNQPQHF.

The chain links TRBV30 to TRBJ1-6; D is possibly TRBD1 (6 bases). The V end lost 7 bases, the J end lost 5 bases, and 18 bases lay between the germline ends. Germline CDR1 and CDR2: GTSNPN and SVGIG (reference sequence). The length of the CDR3 is 15 residues. CDR3 region: CALSPLTGHNSPLHF. In nucleotides, the CDR3 is TGTGCCTTGTCACCGCTGACAGGCCATAATTCACCCCTCCACTTT.

The chain combines TRBV4-1 with TRBJ1-6; D unresolved. The germline gives CDR1 MGHRA, CDR2 YSYEKL. V was clipped by 3 bases and J by 0 bases, with 9 bases between them. The CDR3 consists of 16 residues. The CDR3 is CASSQVASSYNSPLHF. In nucleotides, the CDR3 is TGCGCCAGCAGCCAGGTAGCGAGCTCCTATAATTCACCCCTCCACTTT.

The chain's CDR3 is CASSDRTGSGYTF. CDR3 coding DNA: TGTGCCAGCAGTGATCGGACAGGGAGTGGCTACACCTTC. The gene calls are TRBV25-1 and TRBJ1-2, with TRBD1 matching 8 bases. Trimming removed 3 bases from V and 7 bases from J; junction bases left unmatched: 4. Per the germline V gene, CDR1 is MGHDK and CDR2 is SYGVNS. This CDR3 contains 13 residues.

As regards this clone: A read error may produce the germline difference seen at one junction end. The chain carries TRBV28 and TRBJ1-1; D gene ambiguous. Germline V CDR1 and CDR2: MDHEN, SYDVKM. The CDR3 covers 12 residues. CDR3 sequence reads: CASSLIAQTWSF. Here the CDR3 DNA reads TGTGCCAGCAGTTTGATAGCCCAAACGTGGTCGTTT.

V usage is TRBV3-1 (or the pseudogene TRBV3-2) and J usage is TRBJ1-6; no reliable D call. V lost 3 bases and J 14 bases, leaving 14 bases between the germline ends. This CDR3 has 13 residues. Germline V gene sequence: CDR1 LGHDT, CDR2 YNNKEL (reference sequence). The CDR3 sequence: CASSQAPTASLHF. CDR3 bases: TGTGCCAGCAGCCAGGCCCCAACAGCATCCCTCCACTTT.

This chain connects TRBV4-3 to TRBJ1-6; D is perhaps TRBD1 (5 bases). CDR1 is LGHNA, CDR2 YSLEER, per germline. The CDR3 runs to 15 residues. Trimming removed 0 bases at V and 12 bases at J, with 15 bases between. The CDR3 sequence is CASSQDLDSPEPLHF. CDR3 sequence (DNA): TGCGCCAGCAGCCAAGATCTAGACAGTCCTGAACCCCTCCACTTT.

The chain combines TRBV18 with TRBJ1-5; the D gene is possibly TRBD1 (6 bases). The germline gives CDR1 KGHSH, CDR2 LQKENI. V shed 1 base and J shed 4 bases, with 8 bases lying between them. The CDR3 is 14 amino acids. CDR3 amino acids: CASSPRTGNQPQHF. The CDR3 region has the DNA TGTGCCAGCTCACCACGTACAGGGAATCAGCCCCAGCATTTT.